Presented here are 29 T cell receptor beta chains from one specimen sequenced in a study of blood T cell repertoires in COVID-19. Profiling relied on immunoSEQ multiplex PCR, and the TCRdb table lists in-frame clones only, not all of them. The sample lists about 320,000 clones, over 75% occurring once. The sequencing sample was made of PBMCs or T cells enriched from blood (not recorded which). The receptors come from a woman aged 18-29 years who had recovered from COVID-19.

The genes are TRBV30 and TRBJ1-5; TRBD1 matches 8 bases. The V segment lost 4 bases and the J segment 5 bases; nucleotides outside the gene matches: 7. CDR1 and CDR2 from the germline V gene are GTSNPN and SVGIG (reference sequence). This CDR3 contains 14 residues. CDR3 nucleotides: TGTGCCTGGAACCAGGGGGCTGGGGATCAGCCCCAGCATTTT. Translated, it gives CAWNQGAGDQPQHF.

The V and J genes are TRBV6-5 and TRBJ1-2; TRBD1 agrees at 10 bases. Germline trimming cut 6 bases from V and 9 bases from J; bases unmatched to any gene: 7. CDR3 length equals 13 residues. CDR1 is MNHEY and CDR2 is SVGAGI in the germline V gene. CDR3 in DNA: TGTGCCAGCAGGGGACAGGGGATTCGTCGCTACACCTTC. Translating it yields CASRGQGIRRYTF.

The chain employs TRBV30 and TRBJ1-1; D might be TRBD1 (6 bases). The CDR3 has 11 residues. V was clipped by 0 bases and J by 10 bases, with 9 bases between them. CDR1 and CDR2 from the germline V gene are GTSNPN and SVGIG (reference sequence). This CDR3 reads CAWSVGGAAFF. The CDR3 nucleotides read TGTGCCTGGAGTGTAGGGGGGGCAGCTTTCTTT.

The chain recombines TRBV19 with TRBJ1-2, with unresolved D. This CDR3 is 13 amino acids long. Deletions cut 3 bases from V and 4 bases from J, with 9 bases between. The germline V gene has CDR1 LNHDA and CDR2 SQIVND (reference sequence). The CDR3 region has the DNA TGTGCCAGTAGTATTGAAGGACTCTATGGCTACACCTTC. Encoded protein: CASSIEGLYGYTF.

This chain joins TRBV7-9 and TRBJ2-1, with 9 bases identical to TRBD1. Germline assignment: CDR1 SEHNR and CDR2 FQNEAQ (reference sequence). The CDR3 extends over 18 amino acids. Trimming took 5 bases from V and 1 from J; bases not matched to a gene: 12. As DNA, the CDR3 is TGTGCCAGCAGCCCCTCGACAGGGGGAGGAATATCCTACAATGAGCAGTTCTTC. Translating gives CASSPSTGGGISYNEQFF.

This chain joins TRBV3-1 (or the pseudogene TRBV3-2) and TRBJ2-7; no clear D gene. This CDR3 contains 15 residues. Germline V gene lookup returns CDR1 LGHDT and CDR2 YNNKEL (reference sequence). Trimming left V 1 base short and J 2 bases short, with 12 bases between. The CDR3 coding sequence is TGTGCCAGCAGCCAAGGGCCGGGTTCCCCCTACGAGCAGTACTTC. It encodes CASSQGPGSPYEQYF.

The chain combines TRBV18 with TRBJ1-3; unclear D gene. The CDR3 consists of 16 residues. The V gene's germline CDR1 is KGHSH and CDR2 LQKENI. V lost 0 bases to trimming and J lost 4 bases, with 13 bases between them. This CDR3 is CASSPPRREFGNTIYF. CDR3 nucleotide sequence: TGTGCCAGCTCACCACCGAGAAGGGAGTTCGGAAACACCATATATTTT.

This clone was seen ten or more times. The chain uses TRBV5-4 and TRBJ2-2; the D gene is possibly TRBD1 (6 bases). The CDR3 has 15 residues. V lost 4 bases to trimming and J lost 2 bases, with 12 bases between them. The germline gives CDR1 SGHNT, CDR2 YYREEE (reference sequence). The CDR3, as DNA: TGTGCCAGCAGCGCTACAGGGCTTAACACCGGGGAGCTGTTTTTT. Translated: CASSATGLNTGELFF.

This chain connects TRBV19 to TRBJ1-1; possible D gene TRBD1, 6 bases. Trimming took 7 bases from V and 4 from J, leaving 13 bases between them. The CDR3 spans 13 residues. Germline lookup yields CDR1 LNHDA and CDR2 SQIVND (reference sequence). The CDR3 loop reads CASNEGVSTEAFF. The CDR3 region has the DNA TGTGCCAGTAATGAGGGGGTGAGCACTGAAGCTTTCTTT.

J is TRBJ1-2 and V is TRBV7-3, with 7 bases lining up with TRBD1. The trim removed 4 bases at V and 11 bases at J, leaving 4 bases unmatched. The CDR3 length is 11 residues. Germline CDR1 SGHTA, CDR2 FQGTGA. The CDR3 is CASSSQGVYTF. As DNA, the CDR3 is TGTGCCAGCAGCTCGCAGGGGGTTTACACCTTC.

As to this clone: The same CDR3 is also encoded by other DNA sequences in this sample. The chain carries TRBV5-1 and TRBJ1-1; D is unclear. V lost 0 bases, J lost 5 bases, and 14 bases lay in between. This CDR3 has 15 amino acids. Germline values: CDR1 SGHRS, CDR2 YFSETQ. CDR3 nucleotides: TGCGCCAGCAGCTTGGTAGCCGGGGTTAATACTGAAGCTTTCTTT. Its protein is CASSLVAGVNTEAFF.

This chain joins TRBV21-1 and TRBJ1-1. TRBV21-1 is listed as a pseudogene. The CDR3 spans 12 residues. CDR3 in amino acids: CASSFRRAEAFF. The CDR3 coding sequence is TGTGCCAGCAGCTTCCGGAGGGCAGAAGCTTTCTTT.

The chain uses TRBV4-1 and TRBJ1-2; 7 bases map to TRBD1. The CDR3 contains 20 residues. Germline V gene data show CDR1 as MGHRA and CDR2 as YSYEKL. V trimming: 3 bases; J trimming: 3 bases; junction bases outside the gene matches: 22. CDR3 DNA: TGCGCCAGCAGCCATGCCCCTCTATTCGGGACAGCTCCCTCTCACTATGGCTACACCTTC. It yields the protein CASSHAPLFGTAPSHYGYTF.

The chain is built from TRBV3-1 (or the pseudogene TRBV3-2) and TRBJ1-1, with 7 bases matching TRBD1. This CDR3 is 15 amino acids long. Germline trimming cut 4 bases from V and 0 bases from J; bases unmatched to any gene: 5. CDR1 is LGHDT and CDR2 is YNNKEL in the germline V gene (reference sequence). The CDR3 spells CASSRQGRVNTEAFF. In DNA form, the CDR3 reads TGTGCCAGCAGCCGACAGGGCCGGGTGAACACTGAAGCTTTCTTT.

The count of this clone is one. The chain carries TRBV5-1 and TRBJ2-2, with D unresolved. Germline lookup yields CDR1 SGHRS and CDR2 YFSETQ. The CDR3 is 15 residues long. Trimming pared 4 bases from V and 2 bases from J, leaving 12 bases between. CDR3 region: CASSGGPSNTGELFF. CDR3 coding DNA: TGCGCCAGCAGCGGTGGGCCCAGCAACACCGGGGAGCTGTTTTTT.

This chain joins TRBV28 and TRBJ1-2, with 8 bases that match TRBD1. V gave up 6 bases and J gave up 4 bases; unmatched junction bases: 7. The CDR3 covers 14 residues. Germline V lookup: CDR1 MDHEN, CDR2 SYDVKM. The CDR3 sequence is CASSRPGQAYGYTF. DNA of the CDR3: TGTGCCAGCAGCCGTCCGGGACAGGCCTATGGCTACACCTTC.

The chain joins TRBV29-1 to TRBJ2-1; D perhaps matches TRBD2 (5 bases). V dropped 6 bases and J dropped 7 bases, with 19 bases sitting between them. CDR3 length: 14 residues. Looked up from germline, CDR1 is SQVTM and CDR2 is ANQGSEA. As DNA, the CDR3 is TGCAGCGTGGCGAAGCGGCTAGTTGATAATGAGCAGTTCTTC. Encoded protein: CSVAKRLVDNEQFF.

The genes are TRBV6-5 and TRBJ1-3; TRBD1 matches at 12 bases. Trimming at V came to 10 bases and at J to 7 bases, leaving 8 bases not matched to a gene. This CDR3 region has 14 residues. Per germline, CDR1 MNHEY and CDR2 SVGAGI. CDR3 loop: CATHPGQGANTIYF. Written as DNA, the CDR3 is TGTGCCACCCATCCGGGACAGGGGGCGAACACCATATATTTT.

The rearrangement joins TRBV5-1 to TRBJ1-1; 8 nucleotides agree with TRBD1. The CDR3 extends over 16 amino acids. The junction had 6 bases not matched to a gene; V was cut back by 0 bases and J by 2 bases. Germline CDR1 SGHRS, CDR2 YFSETQ. Here the CDR3 reads CASSLAFGTGNTEAFF. The DNA for the CDR3 is TGCGCCAGCAGCTTGGCTTTTGGGACAGGTAACACTGAAGCTTTCTTT.

This chain uses TRBV6-5 with TRBJ1-1, with 9 bases aligning to TRBD1. The CDR3 spans 12 residues. J lost 7 bases, V lost 6 bases, and 3 bases had no gene match. Germline CDR1 and CDR2: MNHEY and SVGAGI. CDR3 nucleotides: TGTGCCAGCAGGGACAGGGGTGGTGAAGCTTTCTTT. Its protein product is CASRDRGGEAFF.

This chain connects TRBV5-5 to TRBJ1-2; 10 bases agree with TRBD1. Germline loops: CDR1 SGHKS, CDR2 YYEKEE (reference sequence). The CDR3 is 14 residues long. The V and J ends lost 4 bases and 4 bases, in that order; junction bases with no gene match: 4. CDR3 in amino acids: CASSDRGRIYGYTF. The CDR3, as DNA: TGTGCCAGCAGCGACAGGGGGCGCATCTATGGCTACACCTTC.

This chain uses TRBV27 with TRBJ2-1, with TRBD2 identical over 7 bases. CDR1 and CDR2 (germline): MNHEY, SMNVEV (reference sequence). J gave up 4 bases and V 4 bases, and 10 bases lay outside the gene matches. This CDR3 is 16 amino acids long. CDR3: CASSSLQGRGYNEQFF. Here the CDR3 DNA reads TGTGCCAGCAGTTCCCTCCAAGGGCGGGGGTACAATGAGCAGTTCTTC.

The V gene is TRBV2, the J gene TRBJ2-3; D remains ambiguous. CDR1 SNHLY and CDR2 FYNNEI come from the germline V gene. V was trimmed by 1 base and J by 2 bases, leaving 4 bases between them. This CDR3 is built from 13 residues. In nucleotides, the CDR3 is TGTGCCAGCAGTGAAGGCGTCACAGATACGCAGTATTTT. Encoded protein: CASSEGVTDTQYF.

This rearrangement joins TRBV10-1 to TRBJ2-3, with D maybe TRBD2 (6 bases). Germline V gene sequence: CDR1 WNHNN, CDR2 SYGVQD (reference sequence). V lost 10 bases and J 0 bases, leaving 23 bases between the germline ends. This CDR3 has 17 amino acids. In nucleotides, the CDR3 is TGCGCCAACACCGTACCCCTAGCGCGGTTTAGCACAGATACGCAGTATTTT. Translated, it gives CANTVPLARFSTDTQYF.

The rearrangement links TRBV12-3 or TRBV12-4 to TRBJ1-1, with D unclear. This CDR3 spans 12 amino acids. Trimming took 6 bases from V and 3 from J, leaving 8 bases between them. Written as DNA, the CDR3 is TGTGCCAGCAGCCGAAGCTACACTGAAGCTTTCTTT. This gives the protein CASSRSYTEAFF.

The genes are TRBV28 and TRBJ1-6, with 9 bases identical to TRBD1. The ends lost 2 bases at V and 0 bases at J; junction bases unmatched: 8. The germline gives CDR1 MDHEN, CDR2 SYDVKM. The CDR3 totals 19 residues. The CDR3: CASSLGGTGYISYNSPLHF. The CDR3 DNA sequence: TGTGCCAGCAGTTTAGGGGGGACAGGGTATATCTCCTATAATTCACCCCTCCACTTT.

The chain has TRBV12-5 and TRBJ1-4, with TRBD1 identical over 7 bases. CDR1 is LGHNT and CDR2 is FRNRAP in the germline V gene. The junction had 7 bases not matched to a gene; V was cut back by 5 bases and J by 4 bases. The CDR3 totals 15 residues. CDR3 loop: CASGPGQALNEKLFF. In DNA form, the CDR3 reads TGTGCTAGTGGTCCCGGACAGGCCCTTAATGAAAAACTGTTTTTT.

The rearrangement links TRBV5-6 to TRBJ1-1; TRBD1 might be the D (5 bases). CDR3 size: 14 residues. Germline V gene sequence: CDR1 SGHDT, CDR2 YYEEEE. The V end lost 0 bases, the J end lost 3 bases, and 9 bases lay between the germline ends. CDR3 loop: CASSLGGRDTEAFF. The CDR3 nucleotides read TGTGCCAGCAGCTTGGGGGGCAGGGACACTGAAGCTTTCTTT. Drawing the rest from reference TRBV5-6 and TRBJ1-1, the complete variable domain is DAGVTQSPTHLIKTRGQQVTLRCSPKSGHDTVSWYQQALGQGPQFIFQYYEEEERQRGNFPDRFSGHQFPNYSSELNVNALLLGDSALYLCASSLGGRDTEAFFGQGTRLTVV.

This rearrangement joins TRBV9 to TRBJ2-7; 9 bases are shared with TRBD2. Germline CDR1 and CDR2: SGDLS and YYNGEE. The trim removed 4 bases at V and 3 bases at J, leaving 5 bases unmatched. The CDR3 is 14 residues long. The CDR3 DNA reads TGTGCCAGCAGCCAAAGGACTAGCGACTACGAGCAGTACTTC. Amino acid sequence: CASSQRTSDYEQYF.